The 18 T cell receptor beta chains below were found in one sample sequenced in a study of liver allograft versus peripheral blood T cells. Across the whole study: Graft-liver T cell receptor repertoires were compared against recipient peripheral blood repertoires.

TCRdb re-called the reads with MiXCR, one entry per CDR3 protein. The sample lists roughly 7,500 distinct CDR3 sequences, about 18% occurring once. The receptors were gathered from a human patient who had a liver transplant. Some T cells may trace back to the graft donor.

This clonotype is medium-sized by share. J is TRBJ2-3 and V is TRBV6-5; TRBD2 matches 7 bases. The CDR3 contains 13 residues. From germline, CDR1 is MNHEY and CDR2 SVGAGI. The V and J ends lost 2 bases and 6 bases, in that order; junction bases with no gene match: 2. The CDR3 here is CASSYMGGDTQYF. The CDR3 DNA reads TGTGCCAGCAGTTACATGGGGGGGGATACGCAGTATTTT.

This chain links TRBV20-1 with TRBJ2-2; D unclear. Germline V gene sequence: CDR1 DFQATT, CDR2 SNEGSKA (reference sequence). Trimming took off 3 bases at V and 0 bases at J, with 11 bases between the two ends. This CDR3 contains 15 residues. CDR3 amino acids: CSASDGSPNTGELFF. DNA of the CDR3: TGCAGTGCTAGCGACGGAAGCCCGAACACCGGGGAGCTGTTTTTT.

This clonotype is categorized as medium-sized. The CDR3 DNA sequence: TGCAGCGTAGGAAGGGACAGATTAAGCTCCTACGAGCAGTACTTC. It translates to CSVGRDRLSSYEQYF. The chain couples TRBV29-1 to TRBJ2-7, with 7 positions matching TRBD1. Trimming took 6 bases from V and 0 from J; bases not matched to a gene: 11. Looked up from germline, CDR1 is SQVTM and CDR2 is ANQGSEA. This CDR3 is built from 15 residues.

The CDR3 loop reads CASSYQRDQGETQYF. CDR3 coding DNA: TGCGCCAGCAGCTACCAGCGGGATCAAGGGGAGACCCAGTACTTC. This sequence joins TRBV5-1 and TRBJ2-5, with 7 bases lining up with TRBD2. The CDR3 length is 15 residues. J was trimmed by 5 bases and V by 3 bases; bases with no gene match: 10. Germline lookup yields CDR1 SGHRS and CDR2 YFSETQ.

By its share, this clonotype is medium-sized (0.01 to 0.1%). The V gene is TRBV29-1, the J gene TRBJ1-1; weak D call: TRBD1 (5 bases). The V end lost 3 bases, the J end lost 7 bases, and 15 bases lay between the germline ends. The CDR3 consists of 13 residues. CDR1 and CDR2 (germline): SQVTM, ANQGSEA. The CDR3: CSVEPRAWSEAFF. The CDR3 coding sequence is TGCAGCGTTGAGCCCAGGGCGTGGAGTGAAGCTTTCTTT. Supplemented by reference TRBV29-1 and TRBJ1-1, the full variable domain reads SAVISQKPSRDICQRGTSLTIQCQVDSQVTMMFWYRQQPGQSLTLIATANQGSEATYESGFVIDKFPISRPNLTFSTLTVSNMSPEDSSIYLCSVEPRAWSEAFFGQGTRLTVV.

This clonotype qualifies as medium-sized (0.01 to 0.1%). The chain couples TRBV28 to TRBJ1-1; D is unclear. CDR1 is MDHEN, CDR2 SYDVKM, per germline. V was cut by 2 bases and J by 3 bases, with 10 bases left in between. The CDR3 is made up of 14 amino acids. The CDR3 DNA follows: TGTGCCAGCAGTTTAGCCGGGGAGGACACTGAAGCTTTCTTT. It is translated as CASSLAGEDTEAFF. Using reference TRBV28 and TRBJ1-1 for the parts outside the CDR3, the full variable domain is DVKVTQSSRYLVKRTGEKVFLECVQDMDHENMFWYRQDPGLGLRLIYFSYDVKMKEKGDIPEGYSVSREKKERFSLILESASTNQTSMYLCASSLAGEDTEAFFGQGTRLTVV.

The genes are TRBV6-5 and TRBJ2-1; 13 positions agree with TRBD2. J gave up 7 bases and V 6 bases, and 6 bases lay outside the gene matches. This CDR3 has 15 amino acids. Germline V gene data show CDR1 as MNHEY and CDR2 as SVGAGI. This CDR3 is CASSSPGLAGNEQFF. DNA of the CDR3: TGTGCCAGCAGCAGTCCGGGACTAGCGGGAAATGAGCAGTTCTTC.

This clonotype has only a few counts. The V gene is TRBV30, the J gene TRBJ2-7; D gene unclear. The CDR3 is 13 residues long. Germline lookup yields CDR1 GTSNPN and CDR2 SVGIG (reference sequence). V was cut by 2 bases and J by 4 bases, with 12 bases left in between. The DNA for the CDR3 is TGTGCCTGGAGTTGGCTAGGGTCTTACGAGCAGTACTTC. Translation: CAWSWLGSYEQYF.

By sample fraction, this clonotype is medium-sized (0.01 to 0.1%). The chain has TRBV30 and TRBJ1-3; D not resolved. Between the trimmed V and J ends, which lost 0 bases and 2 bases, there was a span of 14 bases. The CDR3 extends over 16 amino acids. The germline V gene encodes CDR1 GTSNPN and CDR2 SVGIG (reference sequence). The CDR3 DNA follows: TGTGCCTGGAGTGTTCGAGGGCAAGGGACTGGAAACACCATATATTTT. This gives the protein CAWSVRGQGTGNTIYF.

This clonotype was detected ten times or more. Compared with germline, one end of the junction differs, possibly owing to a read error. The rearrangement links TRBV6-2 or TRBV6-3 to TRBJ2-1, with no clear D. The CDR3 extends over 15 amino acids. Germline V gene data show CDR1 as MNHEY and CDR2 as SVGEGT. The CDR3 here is CASSKSGPAYDEQFF. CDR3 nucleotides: TGTGCCAGCAGTAAGTCTGGACCAGCCTACGATGAGCAGTTCTTC.

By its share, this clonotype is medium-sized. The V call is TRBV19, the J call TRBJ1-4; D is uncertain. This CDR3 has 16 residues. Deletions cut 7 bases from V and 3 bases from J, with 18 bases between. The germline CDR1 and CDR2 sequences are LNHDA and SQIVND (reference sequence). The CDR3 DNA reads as TGTGCCAGTACCAACCCCGGATCTTCACCTAATGAAAAACTGTTTTTT. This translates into CASTNPGSSPNEKLFF.

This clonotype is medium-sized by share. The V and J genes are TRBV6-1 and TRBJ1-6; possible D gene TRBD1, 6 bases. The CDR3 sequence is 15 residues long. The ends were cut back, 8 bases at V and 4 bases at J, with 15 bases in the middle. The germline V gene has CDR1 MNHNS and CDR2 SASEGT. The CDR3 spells CASWSPQGYNSPLHF. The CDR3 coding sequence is TGTGCCAGCTGGTCTCCCCAGGGGTATAATTCACCCCTCCACTTT.

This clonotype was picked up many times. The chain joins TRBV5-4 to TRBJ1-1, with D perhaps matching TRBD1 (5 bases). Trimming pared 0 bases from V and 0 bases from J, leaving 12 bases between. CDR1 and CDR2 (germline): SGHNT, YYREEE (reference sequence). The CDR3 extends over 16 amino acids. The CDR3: CASSLDGANVNTEAFF. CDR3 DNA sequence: TGTGCCAGCAGCTTGGACGGGGCGAATGTGAACACTGAAGCTTTCTTT.

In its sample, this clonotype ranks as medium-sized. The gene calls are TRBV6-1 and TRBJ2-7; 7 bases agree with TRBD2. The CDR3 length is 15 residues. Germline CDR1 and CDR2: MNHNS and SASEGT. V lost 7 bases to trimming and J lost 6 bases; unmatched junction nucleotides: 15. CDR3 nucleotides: TGTGCCAGCATTCTATGGACTAGACTTAATGCCGAGCAGTACTTC. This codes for CASILWTRLNAEQYF.

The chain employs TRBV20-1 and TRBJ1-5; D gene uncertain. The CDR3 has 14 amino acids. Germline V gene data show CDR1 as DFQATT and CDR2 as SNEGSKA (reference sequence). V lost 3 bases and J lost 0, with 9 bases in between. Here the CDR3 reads CSASPGLSNQPQHF. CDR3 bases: TGCAGTGCTAGCCCCGGTCTTAGCAATCAGCCCCAGCATTTT.

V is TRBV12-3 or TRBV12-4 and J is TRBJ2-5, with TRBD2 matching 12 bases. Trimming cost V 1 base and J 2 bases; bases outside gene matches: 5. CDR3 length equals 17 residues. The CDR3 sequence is CASSLGASGRVQETQYF. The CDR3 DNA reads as TGTGCCAGCAGTTTAGGGGCTAGCGGGAGGGTTCAAGAGACCCAGTACTTC.

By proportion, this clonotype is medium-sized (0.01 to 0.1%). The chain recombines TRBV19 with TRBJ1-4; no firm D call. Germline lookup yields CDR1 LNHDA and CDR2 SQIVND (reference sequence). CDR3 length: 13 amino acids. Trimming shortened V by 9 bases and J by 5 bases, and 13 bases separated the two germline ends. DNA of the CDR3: TGTGCCAGCAAAAGAGGGAGAAATGAAAAACTGTTTTTT. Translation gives CASKRGRNEKLFF. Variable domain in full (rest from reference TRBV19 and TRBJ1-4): DGGITQSPKYLFRKEGQNVTLSCEQNLNHDAMYWYRQDPGQGLRLIYYSQIVNDFQKGDIAEGYSVSREKKESFPLTVTSAQKNPTAFYLCASKRGRNEKLFFGSGTQLSVL.

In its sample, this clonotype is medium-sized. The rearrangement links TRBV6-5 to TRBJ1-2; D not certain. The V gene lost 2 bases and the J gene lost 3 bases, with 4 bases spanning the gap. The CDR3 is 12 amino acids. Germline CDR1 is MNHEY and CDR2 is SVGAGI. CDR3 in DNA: TGTGCCAGCAGTTACGGAGACTATGGCTACACCTTC. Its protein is CASSYGDYGYTF.